Listed below are T cell receptor beta chains from one sample, sequenced in a study of blood T cell repertoires in COVID-19. This table comes from immunoSEQ multiplex PCR, and its TCRdb copy is limited to in-frame clones, with some not included. The top ten hold 2% to 2.5% of the sample, which has approximately 220,000 clones, around 82% seen once. The sample consisted of peripheral blood. These receptors were obtained from a woman in her sixties or seventies with acute or convalescent COVID-19. Both conserved end residues are trimmed from each CDR3. The D gene is left open where the match is weak.

>TRBV2|-|TRBJ1-1
ASSGLLNTEAF
>TRBV7-8|-|TRBJ1-1
ASSSGTSMNTEAF
>TRBV14|TRBD2|TRBJ2-3
ASASGVRDTQY
>TRBV3-1/TRBV3-2|-|TRBJ1-1
ASSHGNSEAF
>TRBV3-1/TRBV3-2|TRBD2|TRBJ2-5
ATSSSGGSKPY
>TRBV27|TRBD2|TRBJ2-2
ASSLTSGGPPGELF
>TRBV6-5|TRBD1|TRBJ1-4
ASNPGQGGEKLF
>TRBV7-9|TRBD1|TRBJ1-2
ASSLAQTDRGLGYT
>TRBV20-1|TRBD1|TRBJ1-1
SASGRRQGYEAF
>TRBV7-3|TRBD1|TRBJ2-1
ASSTTGYNEQF
>TRBV7-2|TRBD2|TRBJ2-1
ASLPRGGSYNEQF
>TRBV4-1|-|TRBJ1-4
ASSRTATNEKLF
>TRBV2|-|TRBJ1-1
ASSRPLTGSTEAF
>TRBV9|-|TRBJ1-2
ASSVAEAFGGYT
>TRBV3-1/TRBV3-2|-|TRBJ1-5
ASSQGRGNQPQH
>TRBV11-1|-|TRBJ1-4
ASSEQDEKLF
>TRBV5-1|TRBD1|TRBJ1-1
ASSSGTGGLTF
>TRBV10-3|-|TRBJ1-2
ALWANGYT
>TRBV16|-|TRBJ1-1
ASRERGGNTEAF
>TRBV7-2|TRBD2|TRBJ2-1
ASSPTSINEQF
>TRBV4-2|-|TRBJ2-5
ASSRTDYRETQY
>TRBV5-6|-|TRBJ1-1
ASSFAGRGNTEAF
>TRBV28|-|TRBJ1-6
ASSLSGRNSPLH
>TRBV18|TRBD1|TRBJ2-1
ASSPQKGQFEQF
>TRBV14|-|TRBJ2-3
ASSPGGTDTQY
>TRBV4-2|-|TRBJ2-1
ASSQVGSKANEQF
>TRBV6-5|TRBD1|TRBJ2-7
ASSYRGQGLYEQY
>TRBV10-3|TRBD2|TRBJ2-1
AISEFGSTGTSGYNEQF
>TRBV7-9|-|TRBJ2-3
ASSLGGALADTQY
>TRBV6-6|-|TRBJ1-1
ATGTGAQGTEAF
>TRBV6-5|-|TRBJ1-5
ASLRGLGNQPQH
>TRBV2|-|TRBJ1-1
ASKNKNTEAF
>TRBV9|TRBD1|TRBJ1-4
ASSPTGGVGEKLF
>TRBV10-3|TRBD1|TRBJ2-2
AISEQGPGELF
>TRBV30|-|TRBJ1-6
AWIGRGRNSPLH
>TRBV6-2/TRBV6-3|TRBD2|TRBJ2-1
ASSYPSLAGEQF
>TRBV7-9|TRBD2|TRBJ2-5
ASSSPRSSGGRGETQY
>TRBV18|TRBD1|TRBJ1-2
ASSLMSTGGKGYGYT
>TRBV5-4|-|TRBJ2-5
ASSRKSGLETQY
>TRBV5-4|-|TRBJ1-1
ASSPIGGAGMNTEAF
>TRBV11-2|-|TRBJ1-6
ASSLRPPDRGGSPLH
>TRBV7-8|-|TRBJ1-6
ASSSKLDSPLH
>TRBV10-1|TRBD1|TRBJ1-3
ASRPGTGPWNFLSGNTIY
>TRBV6-1|-|TRBJ2-1
ASSEKYGGWNEQF
>TRBV27|TRBD1|TRBJ2-2
ASSGQGNTGELF
>TRBV19|-|TRBJ1-1
ASKSQGLVEAF
>TRBV3-1/TRBV3-2|-|TRBJ1-1
ASSQDGGSGAF
>TRBV5-6|-|TRBJ1-5
ASSLGGLSNQPQH
>TRBV6-5|TRBD1|TRBJ1-1
ASSEFRGQFEAF
>TRBV3-1/TRBV3-2|TRBD1|TRBJ1-2
ASGDRVNYGYT
>TRBV2|TRBD1|TRBJ2-7
ASQQGWEQY
>TRBV2|-|TRBJ1-2
ASRGGGANYGYT
>TRBV4-3|TRBD2|TRBJ2-5
ASTASGGPYQETQY